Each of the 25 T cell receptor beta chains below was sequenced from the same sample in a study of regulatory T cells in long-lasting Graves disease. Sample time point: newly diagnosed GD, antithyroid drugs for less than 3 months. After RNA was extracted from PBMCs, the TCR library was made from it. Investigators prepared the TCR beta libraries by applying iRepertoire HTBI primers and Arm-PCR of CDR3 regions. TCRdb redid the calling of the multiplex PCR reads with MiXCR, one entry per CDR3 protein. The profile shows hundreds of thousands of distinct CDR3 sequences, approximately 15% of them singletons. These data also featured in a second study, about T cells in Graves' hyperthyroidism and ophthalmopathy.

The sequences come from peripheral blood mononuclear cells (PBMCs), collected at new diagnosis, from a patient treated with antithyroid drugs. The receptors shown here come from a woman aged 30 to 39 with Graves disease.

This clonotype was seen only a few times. The CDR3 protein is CASSLSSKGTRGSPLHF. For the CDR3, the DNA is TGTGCCAGCAGTTTAAGCTCAAAGGGGACTCGCGGTTCACCCCTCCACTTT. This chain connects TRBV28 to TRBJ1-6, with D possibly being TRBD1 (5 bases). Germline V gene lookup returns CDR1 MDHEN and CDR2 SYDVKM. CDR3 length: 17 amino acids. V gave up 2 bases and J gave up 9 bases, with 20 bases separating them.

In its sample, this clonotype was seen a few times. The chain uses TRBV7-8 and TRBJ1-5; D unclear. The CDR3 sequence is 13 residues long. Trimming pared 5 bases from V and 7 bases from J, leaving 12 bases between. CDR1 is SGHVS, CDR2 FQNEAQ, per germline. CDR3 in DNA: TGTGCCAGCAGCGTTAGCCAGGCACAGCCCCAGCATTTT. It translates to CASSVSQAQPQHF.

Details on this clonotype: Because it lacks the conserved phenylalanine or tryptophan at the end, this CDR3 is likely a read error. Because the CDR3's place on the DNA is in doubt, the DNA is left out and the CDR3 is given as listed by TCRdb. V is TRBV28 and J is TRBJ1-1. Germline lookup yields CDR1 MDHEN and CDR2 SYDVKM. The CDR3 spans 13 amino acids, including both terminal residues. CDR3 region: CASSLRAPQKPLL.

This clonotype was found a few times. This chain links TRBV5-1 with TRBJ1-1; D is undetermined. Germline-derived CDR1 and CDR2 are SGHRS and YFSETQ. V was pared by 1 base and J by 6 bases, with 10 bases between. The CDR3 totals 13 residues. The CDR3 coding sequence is TGCGCCAGCAGCTTGATGGATGGCTCTGAAGCTTTCTTT. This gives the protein CASSLMDGSEAFF. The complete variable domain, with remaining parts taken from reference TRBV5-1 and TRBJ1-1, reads KAGVTQTPRYLIKTRGQQVTLSCSPISGHRSVSWYQQTPGQGLQFLFEYFSETQRNKGNFPGRFSGRQFSNSRSEMNVSTLELGDSALYLCASSLMDGSEAFFGQGTRLTVV.

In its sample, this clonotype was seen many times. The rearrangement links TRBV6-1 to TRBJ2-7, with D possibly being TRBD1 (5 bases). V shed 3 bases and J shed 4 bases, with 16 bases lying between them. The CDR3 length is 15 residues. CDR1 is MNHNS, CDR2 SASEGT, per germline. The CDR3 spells CASSETRVWKYEQYF. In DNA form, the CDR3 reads TGTGCCAGCAGTGAGACCAGGGTATGGAAGTACGAGCAGTACTTC.

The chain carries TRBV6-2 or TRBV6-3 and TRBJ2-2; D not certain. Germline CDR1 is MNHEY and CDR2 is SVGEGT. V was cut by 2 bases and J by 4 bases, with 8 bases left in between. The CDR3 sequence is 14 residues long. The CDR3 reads CASSYIQTTGELFF. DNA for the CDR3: TGTGCCAGCAGTTACATCCAAACCACCGGGGAGCTGTTTTTT.

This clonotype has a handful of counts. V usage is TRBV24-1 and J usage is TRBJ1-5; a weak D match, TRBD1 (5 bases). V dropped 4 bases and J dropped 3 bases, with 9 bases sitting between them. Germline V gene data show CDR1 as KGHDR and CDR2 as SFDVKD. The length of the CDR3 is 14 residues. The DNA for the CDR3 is TGTGCCACCAGTGACCAGACAGTCAATCAGCCCCAGCATTTT. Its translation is CATSDQTVNQPQHF.

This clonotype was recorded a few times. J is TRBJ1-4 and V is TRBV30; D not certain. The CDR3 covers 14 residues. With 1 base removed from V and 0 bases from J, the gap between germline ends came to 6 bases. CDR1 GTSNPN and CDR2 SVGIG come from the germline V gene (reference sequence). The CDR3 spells CAWSGHATNEKLFF. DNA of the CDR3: TGTGCCTGGAGTGGACACGCAACTAATGAAAAACTGTTTTTT.

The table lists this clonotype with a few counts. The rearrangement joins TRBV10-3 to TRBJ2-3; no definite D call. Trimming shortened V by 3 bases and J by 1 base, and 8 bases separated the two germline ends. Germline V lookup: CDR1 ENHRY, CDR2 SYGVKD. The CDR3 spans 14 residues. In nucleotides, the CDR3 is TGTGCCATCAGTGAAGTTAGGGGCACAGATACGCAGTATTTT. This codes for CAISEVRGTDTQYF.

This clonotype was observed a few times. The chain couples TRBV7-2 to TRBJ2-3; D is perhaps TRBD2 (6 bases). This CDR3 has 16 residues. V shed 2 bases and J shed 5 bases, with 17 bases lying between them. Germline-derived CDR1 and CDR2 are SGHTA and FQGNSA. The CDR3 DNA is TGTGCCAGCAGCTTATGGTTCGGAGGGCCAATAGATACGCAGTATTTT. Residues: CASSLWFGGPIDTQYF.

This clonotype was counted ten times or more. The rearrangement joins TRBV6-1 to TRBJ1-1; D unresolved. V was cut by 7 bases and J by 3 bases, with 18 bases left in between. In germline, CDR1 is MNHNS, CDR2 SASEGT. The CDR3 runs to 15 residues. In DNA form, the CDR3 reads TGTGCCAGCACCAAAGCGGGTTTTGGAGACACTGAAGCTTTCTTT. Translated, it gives CASTKAGFGDTEAFF.

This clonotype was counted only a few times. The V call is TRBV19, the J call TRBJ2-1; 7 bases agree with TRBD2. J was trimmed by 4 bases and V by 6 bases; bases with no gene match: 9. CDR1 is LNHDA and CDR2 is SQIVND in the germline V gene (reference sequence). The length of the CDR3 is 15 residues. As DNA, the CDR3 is TGTGCCAGTAGCCCCGGGGGGTCTGGTTACAATGAGCAGTTCTTC. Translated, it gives CASSPGGSGYNEQFF.

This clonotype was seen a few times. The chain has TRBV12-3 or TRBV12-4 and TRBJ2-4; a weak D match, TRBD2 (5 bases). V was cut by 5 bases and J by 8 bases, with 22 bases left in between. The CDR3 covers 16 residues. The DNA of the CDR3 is TGTGCCAGCAGTCCTCCGACTGAGGGTTGGAGTGACATTCAGTACTTC. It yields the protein CASSPPTEGWSDIQYF.

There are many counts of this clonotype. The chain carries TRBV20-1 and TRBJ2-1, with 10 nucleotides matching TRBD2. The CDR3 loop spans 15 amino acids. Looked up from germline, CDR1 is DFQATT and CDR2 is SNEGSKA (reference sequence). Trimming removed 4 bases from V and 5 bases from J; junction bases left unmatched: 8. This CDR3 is CSAIWPLAGDNEQFF. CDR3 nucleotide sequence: TGCAGTGCTATATGGCCGCTAGCGGGAGACAATGAGCAGTTCTTC.

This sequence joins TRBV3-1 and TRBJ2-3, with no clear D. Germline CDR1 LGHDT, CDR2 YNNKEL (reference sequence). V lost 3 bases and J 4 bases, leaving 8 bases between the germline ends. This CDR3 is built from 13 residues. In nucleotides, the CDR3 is TGTGCCAGCAGCCATCGAGGAGCAGATACGCAGTATTTT. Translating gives CASSHRGADTQYF.

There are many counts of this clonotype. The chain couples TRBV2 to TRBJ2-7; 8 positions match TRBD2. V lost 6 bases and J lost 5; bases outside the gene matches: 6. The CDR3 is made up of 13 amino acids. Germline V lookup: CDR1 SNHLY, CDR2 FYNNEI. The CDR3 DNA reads TGTGCCAGCAGGGCGGGGGGCTGGAACGAGCAGTACTTC. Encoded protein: CASRAGGWNEQYF. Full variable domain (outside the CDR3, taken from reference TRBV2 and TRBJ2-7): EPEVTQTPSHQVTQMGQEVILRCVPISNHLYFYWYRQILGQKVEFLVSFYNNEISEKSEIFDDQFSVERPDGSNFTLKIRSTKLEDSAMYFCASRAGGWNEQYFGPGTRLTVT.

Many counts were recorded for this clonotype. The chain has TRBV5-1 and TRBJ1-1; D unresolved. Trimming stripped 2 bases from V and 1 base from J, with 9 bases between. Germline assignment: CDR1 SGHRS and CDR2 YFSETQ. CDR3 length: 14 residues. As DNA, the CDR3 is TGCGCCAGCAGCTTTCGCAGCCAGAACACTGAAGCTTTCTTT. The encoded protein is CASSFRSQNTEAFF.

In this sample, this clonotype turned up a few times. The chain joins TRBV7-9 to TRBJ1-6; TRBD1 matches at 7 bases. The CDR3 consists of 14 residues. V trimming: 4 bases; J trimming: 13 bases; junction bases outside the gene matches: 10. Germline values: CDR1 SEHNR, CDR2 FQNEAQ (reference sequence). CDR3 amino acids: CASSYPGQLRPLHF. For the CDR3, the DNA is TGTGCCAGCAGCTATCCGGGACAGCTCCGTCCCCTCCACTTT.

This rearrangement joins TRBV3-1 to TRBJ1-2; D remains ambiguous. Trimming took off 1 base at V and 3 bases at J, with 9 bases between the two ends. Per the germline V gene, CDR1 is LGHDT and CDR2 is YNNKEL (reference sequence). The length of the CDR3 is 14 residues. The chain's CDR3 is CASSQAGNYYGYTF. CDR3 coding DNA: TGTGCCAGCAGCCAAGCCGGGAACTACTATGGCTACACCTTC. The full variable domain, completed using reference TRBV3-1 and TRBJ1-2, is DTAVSQTPKYLVTQMGNDKSIKCEQNLGHDTMYWYKQDSKKFLKIMFSYNNKELIINETVPNRFSPKSPDKAHLNLHINSLELGDSAVYFCASSQAGNYYGYTFGSGTRLTVV.

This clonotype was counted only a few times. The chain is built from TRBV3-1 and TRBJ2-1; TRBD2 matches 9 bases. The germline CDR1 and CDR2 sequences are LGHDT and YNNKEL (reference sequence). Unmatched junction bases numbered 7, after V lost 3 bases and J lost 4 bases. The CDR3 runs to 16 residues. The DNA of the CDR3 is TGTGCCAGCAGCCAGGGGGCGGCGGGAGGGTACAATGAGCAGTTCTTC. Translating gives CASSQGAAGGYNEQFF.

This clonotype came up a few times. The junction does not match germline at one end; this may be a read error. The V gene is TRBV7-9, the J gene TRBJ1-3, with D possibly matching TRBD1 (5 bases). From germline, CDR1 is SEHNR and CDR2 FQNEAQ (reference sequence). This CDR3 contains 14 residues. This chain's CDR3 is CASSQRQSGNTIYF. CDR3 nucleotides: TGCGCCAGCAGCCAAAGACAGTCTGGAAACACCATATATTTT. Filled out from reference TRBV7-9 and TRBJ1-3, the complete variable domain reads DTGVSQNPRHKITKRGQNVTFRCDPISEHNRLYWYRQTLGQGPEFLTYFQNEAQLEKSRLLSDRFSAERPKGSFSTLEIQRTEQGDSAMYLCASSQRQSGNTIYFGEGSWLTVV.

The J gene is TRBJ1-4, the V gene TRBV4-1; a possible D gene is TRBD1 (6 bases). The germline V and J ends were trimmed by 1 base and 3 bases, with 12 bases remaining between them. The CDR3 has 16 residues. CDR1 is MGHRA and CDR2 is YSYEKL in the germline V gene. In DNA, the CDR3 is TGCGCCAGCAGCCAAGCAGAGACAGGCCCTAATGAAAAACTGTTTTTT. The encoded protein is CASSQAETGPNEKLFF.

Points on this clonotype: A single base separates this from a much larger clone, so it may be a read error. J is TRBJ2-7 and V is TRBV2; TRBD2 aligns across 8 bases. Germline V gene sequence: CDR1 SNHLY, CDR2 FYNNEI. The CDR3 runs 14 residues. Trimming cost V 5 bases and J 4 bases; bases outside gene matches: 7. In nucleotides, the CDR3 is TGTGCCAGCAGTCACGGGACTAGTATTTACGAGCAGTACTTC. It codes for CASSHGTSIYEQYF. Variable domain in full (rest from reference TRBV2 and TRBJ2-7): EPEVTQTPSHQVTQMGQEVILRCVPISNHLYFYWYRQILGQKVEFLVSFYNNEISEKSEIFDDQFSVERPDGSNFTLKIRSTKLEDSAMYFCASSHGTSIYEQYFGPGTRLTVT.

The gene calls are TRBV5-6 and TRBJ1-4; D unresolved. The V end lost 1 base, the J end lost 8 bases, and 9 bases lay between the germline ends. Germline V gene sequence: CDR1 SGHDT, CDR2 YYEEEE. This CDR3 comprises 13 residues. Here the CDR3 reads CASSLRGFEKLFF. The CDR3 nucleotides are TGTGCCAGCAGCTTGCGAGGGTTCGAAAAACTGTTTTTT. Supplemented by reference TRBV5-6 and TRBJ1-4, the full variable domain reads DAGVTQSPTHLIKTRGQQVTLRCSPKSGHDTVSWYQQALGQGPQFIFQYYEEEERQRGNFPDRFSGHQFPNYSSELNVNALLLGDSALYLCASSLRGFEKLFFGSGTQLSVL.

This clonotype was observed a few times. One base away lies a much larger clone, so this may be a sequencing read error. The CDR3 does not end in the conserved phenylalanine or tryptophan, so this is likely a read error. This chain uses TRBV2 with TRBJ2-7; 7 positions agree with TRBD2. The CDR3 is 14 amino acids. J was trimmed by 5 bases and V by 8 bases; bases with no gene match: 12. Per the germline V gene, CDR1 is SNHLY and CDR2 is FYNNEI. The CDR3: CASAGEGLGNEQYL. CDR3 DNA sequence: TGTGCCAGCGCTGGGGAGGGTCTCGGGAACGAGCAGTACCTC.